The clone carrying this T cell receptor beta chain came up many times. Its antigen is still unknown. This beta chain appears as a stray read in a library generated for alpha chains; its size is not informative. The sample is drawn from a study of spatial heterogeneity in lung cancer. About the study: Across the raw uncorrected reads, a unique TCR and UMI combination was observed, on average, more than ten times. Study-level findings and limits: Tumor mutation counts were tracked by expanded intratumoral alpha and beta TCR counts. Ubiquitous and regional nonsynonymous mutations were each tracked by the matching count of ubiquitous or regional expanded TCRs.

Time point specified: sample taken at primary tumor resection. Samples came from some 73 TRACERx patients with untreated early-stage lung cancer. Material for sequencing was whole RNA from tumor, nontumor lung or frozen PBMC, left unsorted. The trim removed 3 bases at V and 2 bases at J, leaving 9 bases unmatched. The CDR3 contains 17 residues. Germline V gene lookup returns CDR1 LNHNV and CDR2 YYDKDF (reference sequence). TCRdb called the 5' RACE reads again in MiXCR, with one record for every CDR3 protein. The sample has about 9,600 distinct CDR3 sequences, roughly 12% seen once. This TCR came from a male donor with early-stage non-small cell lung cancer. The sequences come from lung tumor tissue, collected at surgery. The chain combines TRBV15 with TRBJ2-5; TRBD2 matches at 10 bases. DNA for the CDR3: TGTGCCACCAGCAGTGGGGTGAGGACTAGCGGTCAAGAGACCCAGTACTTC. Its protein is CATSSGVRTSGQETQYF.